The rows below give T cell receptor beta chains drawn from one sample of a study of blood T cells in healthy people across ages. TCRdb processed the 5' RACE reads anew with MiXCR; each CDR3 protein has one entry. The table has about 1,500,000 distinct CDR3 sequences, 40% to 50% seen once. Source material: blood. The receptors were gathered from a woman aged 18-29 years in good health. The CDR3 runs from the conserved cysteine through the conserved F or W. The D gene is left open where the match is weak. Clone size is shown for a subset of rows, as once, few, many or a class of expanded clone.

v_call	clone_size	d_call	j_call	cdr3_aa	cdr3_nt
TRBV7-9	few	-	TRBJ2-3	CASSLSFSTDTQYF	TGTGCCAGCAGCTTAAGCTTCTCCACAGATACGCAGTATTTT
TRBV5-8	-	TRBD2	TRBJ2-1	CASSLGASGRGPFF	TGTGCCAGCAGCTTGGGGGCTAGCGGGAGGGGACCGTTCTTC
TRBV6-1	-	-	TRBJ1-2	CASRMQSGGYTF	TGTGCCAGCAGGATGCAAAGTGGAGGCTACACCTTC
TRBV4-1	-	-	TRBJ1-6	CASSLAGPSSHLHF	TGCGCCAGCAGCCTAGCAGGTCCCAGTTCACACCTCCACTTT
TRBV20-1	-	TRBD1	TRBJ2-7	CSAEDRGGVYEQYF	TGCAGTGCTGAGGACAGGGGGGGTGTGTACGAGCAGTACTTC
TRBV11-2	-	TRBD2	TRBJ2-7	CASSFFSPASGSYEQYF	TGTGCCAGCAGCTTCTTTTCACCCGCTAGCGGGAGTTACGAGCAGTACTTC
TRBV29-1	-	-	TRBJ1-2	CSVRDWANYGYTF	TGCAGCGTTCGGGACTGGGCTAACTATGGCTACACCTTC
TRBV5-1	-	-	TRBJ2-2	CASSLDGAGELFF	TGCGCCAGCAGCTTGGATGGCGCCGGGGAGCTGTTTTTT
TRBV29-1	-	TRBD1	TRBJ1-4	CSVGETGWNEKLFF	TGCAGCGTTGGGGAGACAGGGTGGAATGAAAAACTGTTTTTT
TRBV5-1	few	-	TRBJ1-2	CASRLESGGYTF	TGCGCCAGCAGGTTGGAGTCTGGGGGCTACACCTTC
TRBV5-6	-	-	TRBJ1-2	CASSLSGNVGYGYTF	TGTGCCAGCAGCTTGAGTGGGAACGTGGGCTATGGCTACACCTTC
TRBV20-1	-	-	TRBJ2-7	CSARDRRSSYEQYF	TGCAGTGCTAGAGATAGGAGGAGCTCCTACGAGCAGTACTTC
TRBV9	-	TRBD1	TRBJ1-6	CASSDPLAGGGAYNSPLHF	TGTGCCAGCAGCGACCCCCTGGCAGGAGGGGGCGCTTATAATTCACCCCTCCACTTT
TRBV4-2	few	TRBD2	TRBJ2-7	CASSQDLAGGYEQYF	TGTGCCAGCAGCCAAGATCTAGCGGGGGGCTACGAGCAGTACTTC
TRBV20-1	few	TRBD2	TRBJ2-5	CSARGRLAGETQYF	TGCAGTGCTAGAGGAAGACTAGCGGGGGAGACCCAGTACTTC
TRBV7-2	few	TRBD1	TRBJ2-5	CASSYDRDETQYF	TGTGCCAGCAGCTACGACAGGGATGAGACCCAGTACTTC